Included here is one T cell receptor beta chain sequence, with context. Related graft donors supplied nonmyeloablative bone marrow transplants, and mixed chimerism was transient. This entry belongs to a study of Tregs in tolerant kidney transplant recipients. The table came from immunoSEQ multiplex PCR; TCRdb's copy has only in-frame clones and leaves some out. Of 80,000 or so clones in the sample, roughly nine tenths were seen once. The CDR3 extends over 15 amino acids. Trimming at V came to 3 bases and at J to 2 bases, leaving 5 bases not matched to a gene. CDR1 is SGDLS and CDR2 is YYNGEE in the germline V gene.

The material sequenced was CD4+ T cells from blood (PBMCs), taken 24 months after the transplant. The chain links TRBV9 to TRBJ2-5; 9 bases match TRBD2. The source is a human patient who received a combined kidney and bone marrow transplant. Some T cells may be supplied by the graft donor. The CDR3 coding sequence is TGTGCCAGCAGCGAGGGACTAGCATGGCAAGAGACCCAGTACTTC. It is translated as CASSEGLAWQETQYF.